One and the same sample provided the 22 T cell receptor beta chains below, sequenced in a study of blood T cell repertoires in COVID-19 (dated by TCRdb to about 2020). The library came from the immunoSEQ multiplex PCR assay. In its TCRdb copy, this immuneACCESS table keeps in-frame sequences only and misses some clones. Where compared with another copy, unresolved V genes explain less than half of these, and the others have no known cause. The sample includes some 44,000 clones, with 70% to 90% observed a single time. Of the sample, around 2.3% falls within the top ten clones. The sequencing input was peripheral blood. Receptors were obtained from a human donor in a cohort sampled during active COVID-19.

This clone was seen only once. V is TRBV6-6 and J is TRBJ1-3; 8 nucleotides match TRBD1. Per the germline V gene, CDR1 is MNHNY and CDR2 is SVGAGI (reference sequence). V gave up 5 bases and J gave up 1 base; unmatched junction bases: 4. This CDR3 spans 15 amino acids. The CDR3 sequence: CASSVDRVSGNTIYF. CDR3 nucleotide sequence: TGTGCCAGCAGTGTGGACAGGGTTTCTGGAAACACCATATATTTT.

This clone was counted a few times. V gene TRBV4-1 combines with J gene TRBJ1-1, with D possibly TRBD1 on 5 matching bases. This CDR3 is built from 16 residues. The V gene's germline CDR1 is MGHRA and CDR2 YSYEKL. V lost 1 base and J 4 bases, leaving 16 bases between the germline ends. The chain's CDR3 is CASSQGAIRRGTEAFF. CDR3 nucleotides: TGCGCCAGCAGCCAAGGCGCTATCCGGAGGGGCACTGAAGCTTTCTTT.

CDR3: CASSLLSTNEKLFF. The CDR3 nucleotides read TGTGCCAGTAGTCTCCTATCGACTAATGAAAAACTGTTTTTT. J is TRBJ1-4 and V is TRBV19; D not certain. The germline gives CDR1 LNHDA, CDR2 SQIVND (reference sequence). This CDR3 is 14 amino acids long. V dropped 5 bases and J dropped 2 bases, with 9 bases sitting between them. The variable domain in full, completed from reference TRBV19 and TRBJ1-4, reads DGGITQSPKYLFRKEGQNVTLSCEQNLNHDAMYWYRQDPGQGLRLIYYSQIVNDFQKGDIAEGYSVSREKKESFPLTVTSAQKNPTAFYLCASSLLSTNEKLFFGSGTQLSVL.

The rearrangement joins TRBV3-1 (or the pseudogene TRBV3-2) to TRBJ1-2, with D perhaps TRBD1 (5 bases). Trimming took off 0 bases at V and 8 bases at J, with 7 bases between the two ends. From germline, CDR1 is LGHDT and CDR2 YNNKEL (reference sequence). The CDR3 has 12 amino acids. This CDR3 is CASSQEGRGYTF. The CDR3 region has the DNA TGTGCCAGCAGCCAAGAGGGGCGGGGCTACACCTTC.

This chain joins TRBV5-1 and TRBJ1-2; possible D gene TRBD1, 5 bases. This CDR3 comprises 14 residues. Germline V CDR1 and CDR2: SGHRS, YFSETQ. Trimming removed 0 bases from V and 3 bases from J, with 9 bases in between. CDR3 DNA sequence: TGCGCCAGCAGCTTGGACAGGTTCTACTATGGCTACACCTTC. As protein: CASSLDRFYYGYTF.

The chain uses TRBV29-1 and TRBJ2-3, with TRBD2 as a possible D gene (7 bases). Trimming stripped 6 bases from V and 3 bases from J, with 19 bases between. Germline assignment: CDR1 SQVTM and CDR2 ANQGSEA. This CDR3 region has 15 residues. The CDR3: CSVSFTRGGTDTQYF. CDR3 nucleotides: TGCAGCGTCTCCTTTACGAGGGGGGGGACAGATACGCAGTATTTT.

The rearrangement links TRBV27 to TRBJ1-5; 9 nucleotides align to TRBD1. CDR1 is MNHEY and CDR2 is SMNVEV in the germline V gene (reference sequence). CDR3 length: 15 amino acids. V lost 4 bases to trimming and J lost 4 bases; unmatched junction nucleotides: 5. The CDR3 DNA reads TGTGCCAGCAGTTCGGGGACAGGGCAGAATCAGCCCCAGCATTTT. Translated: CASSSGTGQNQPQHF.

This chain joins TRBV1 and TRBJ2-1; TRBD2 is the table's D call, not checked against the DNA. TRBV1 represents a pseudogene. The CDR3 has 16 amino acids. The DNA of the CDR3 is TGCACCAGCAGCCCGCCGGGTAGCGGGGGTGGCAATGAGCAGTTCTTC. It translates to CTSSPPGSGGGNEQFF.

The chain combines TRBV5-8 with TRBJ2-3, with 16 nucleotides matching TRBD2. J gave up 2 bases and V 4 bases, and 7 bases lay outside the gene matches. Germline lookup yields CDR1 SGHTS and CDR2 YDEGEE. This CDR3 is 18 amino acids long. The CDR3 loop reads CASSPGLAGGHDTDTQYF. The CDR3 nucleotides are TGTGCCAGCAGCCCGGGACTAGCGGGGGGGCATGACACAGATACGCAGTATTTT.

This clone was counted once. The chain combines TRBV10-1 with TRBJ2-5, with a tentative D call TRBD2 (6 bases). CDR3 length: 15 amino acids. V lost 7 bases and J 4 bases, leaving 19 bases between the germline ends. Germline V lookup: CDR1 WNHNN, CDR2 SYGVQD (reference sequence). Here the CDR3 reads CASTPWRDERETQYF. The CDR3, as DNA: TGCGCCAGCACCCCTTGGAGGGACGAGCGAGAGACCCAGTACTTC.

The rearrangement uses TRBV6-1 and TRBJ1-5, with a weak D call TRBD1 (6 bases). CDR1 is MNHNS, CDR2 SASEGT, per germline. The length of the CDR3 is 17 residues. V lost 3 bases and J 4 bases, leaving 19 bases between the germline ends. The CDR3 reads CASSDRDYGTSNQPQHF. The CDR3 DNA follows: TGTGCCAGCAGTGACAGGGACTACGGGACAAGTAATCAGCCCCAGCATTTT.

The chain is built from TRBV25-1 and TRBJ1-2, with 8 bases that match TRBD1. Germline CDR1 MGHDK, CDR2 SYGVNS. V shed 1 base and J 6 bases; nucleotides not matched to a gene: 1. This CDR3 region has 13 residues. CDR3 DNA: TGTGCCAGCAGTGAATCGACAGGGGATGGCTACACCTTC. It is translated as CASSESTGDGYTF.

This clone was observed a single time. The chain uses TRBV6-4 and TRBJ1-4; D call uncertain. The ends were cut back, 7 bases at V and 4 bases at J, with 13 bases in the middle. Germline V lookup: CDR1 MRHNA, CDR2 SNTAGT. CDR3 length equals 14 residues. The CDR3 region has the DNA TGTGCCAGCACTGAGGAGAGGGATAATGAAAAACTGTTTTTT. Encoded protein: CASTEERDNEKLFF.

CDR3 region: CASRTRDLGPTGSYNEQFF. The CDR3 bases are TGTGCCAGCAGGACCCGCGACCTAGGTCCCACGGGCTCCTACAATGAGCAGTTCTTC. This sequence joins TRBV7-9 and TRBJ2-1, with D uncertain. Trimming pared 6 bases from V and 0 bases from J, leaving 24 bases between. CDR3 length equals 19 residues. Looked up from germline, CDR1 is SEHNR and CDR2 is FQNEAQ (reference sequence).

This chain connects TRBV30 to TRBJ1-4, with D possibly being TRBD1 (5 bases). Per germline, CDR1 GTSNPN and CDR2 SVGIG (reference sequence). Between the trimmed V and J ends, which lost 1 base and 3 bases, there was a span of 6 bases. This CDR3 comprises 13 residues. The CDR3 loop is CAWSGQPNEKLFF. Written as DNA, the CDR3 is TGTGCCTGGAGTGGACAGCCTAATGAAAAACTGTTTTTT.

This rearrangement joins TRBV5-4 to TRBJ1-1; D not certain. Per the germline V gene, CDR1 is SGHNT and CDR2 is YYREEE (reference sequence). The CDR3 totals 14 residues. V was pared by 3 bases and J by 4 bases, with 13 bases between. For the CDR3, the DNA is TGTGCCAGCAGCTACCGAGGGAGGGCCACTGAAGCTTTCTTT. This translates into CASSYRGRATEAFF.

This clone was found a few times. V and J are TRBV6-2 or TRBV6-3 and TRBJ2-2, with TRBD2 matching over 10 bases. The CDR3 totals 17 residues. V was clipped by 0 bases and J by 3 bases; unmatched bases: 4. The V gene's germline CDR1 is MNHEY and CDR2 SVGEGT. The CDR3 is CASSYSLAGADTGELFF. The CDR3 nucleotides read TGTGCCAGCAGTTACTCCCTAGCGGGGGCGGACACCGGGGAGCTGTTTTTT.

The chain recombines TRBV4-2 with TRBJ1-2; D is unclear. V lost 0 bases and J 9 bases, leaving 8 bases between the germline ends. Germline V gene sequence: CDR1 LGHNA, CDR2 YNFKEQ. The CDR3 spans 12 residues. CDR3 DNA: TGTGCCAGCAGCCAAGAGCGTTCTCGCTACACCTTC. Its protein is CASSQERSRYTF.

The CDR3 spells CASSPATGVGGTDTQYF. The CDR3 nucleotides are TGTGCCAGCTCACCGGCAACGGGGGTGGGTGGCACAGATACGCAGTATTTT. The V call is TRBV18, the J call TRBJ2-3; D might be TRBD2 (6 bases). Germline CDR1 reads KGHSH; CDR2 reads LQKENI. This CDR3 spans 17 amino acids. V lost 3 bases to trimming and J lost 1 base, with 17 bases between them.

The chain employs TRBV5-1 and TRBJ2-4, with 8 bases matching TRBD1. The germline V gene encodes CDR1 SGHRS and CDR2 YFSETQ. J gave up 1 base and V 4 bases, and 7 bases lay outside the gene matches. This CDR3 region has 16 residues. The CDR3 sequence is CASSPGQAGAKNIQYF. Written as DNA, the CDR3 is TGCGCCAGCAGCCCGGGACAGGCCGGGGCCAAAAACATTCAGTACTTC.

V usage is TRBV11-3 and J usage is TRBJ1-3, with D perhaps matching TRBD1 (5 bases). V was clipped by 5 bases and J by 1 base, with 18 bases between them. Germline CDR1 and CDR2: SGHNT and YENEEA. The CDR3 has 17 residues. CDR3 in amino acids: CASSPWDSFVSGNTIYF. CDR3 in DNA: TGTGCCAGCAGCCCTTGGGACTCCTTTGTTTCTGGAAACACCATATATTTT.

This sequence joins TRBV7-3 and TRBJ2-7, with D possibly TRBD1 on 5 matching bases. Looked up from germline, CDR1 is SGHTA and CDR2 is FQGTGA. Trimming cost V 2 bases and J 4 bases, with 9 bases left between them. The CDR3 sequence is 13 residues long. In DNA form, the CDR3 reads TGTGCCAGCAGCTTACAGGGTGGGTACGAGCAGTACTTC. Its protein is CASSLQGGYEQYF. The whole variable domain, remainder taken from reference TRBV7-3 and TRBJ2-7, is GAGVSQTPSNKVTEKGKYVELRCDPISGHTALYWYRQSLGQGPEFLIYFQGTGAADDSGLPNDRFFAVRPEGSVSTLKIQRTERGDSAVYLCASSLQGGYEQYFGPGTRLTVT.